The clone carrying this TCR beta chain was seen only a few times. The antigen is not known. The TCRbeta library was prepared with unique molecular identifiers. One entry per CDR3 protein, called by TCRdb with MiXCR from the PCR reads. The table includes about 590,000 distinct CDR3 sequences, about an eighth detected once. These data come from a study of T-cell reconstitution after alpha-beta-depleted transplantation in children. V shed 3 bases, J shed 2 bases, and the junction held 5 bases outside the gene matches. CDR3 length equals 17 residues. Points from the study as a whole: Surviving recipient cells, namely T cells and thymic progenitors, were the source of high day-60 TCRbeta diversity in some patients.

The receptor comes from a male patient aged 10 to 17 who had a stem cell transplant for acute myeloid leukemia, so the T cells may come from the graft donor. Material: PBMCs, mostly from graft donor cells, obtained 360 days after TCRalphabeta/CD19-depleted stem cell transplant. The chain couples TRBV12-3 or TRBV12-4 to TRBJ2-6; TRBD2 aligns across 9 bases. CDR3 in amino acids: CASSFGGLATGANVLTF. For the CDR3, the DNA is TGTGCCAGCAGTTTTGGGGGACTAGCTACTGGGGCCAACGTCCTGACTTTC.